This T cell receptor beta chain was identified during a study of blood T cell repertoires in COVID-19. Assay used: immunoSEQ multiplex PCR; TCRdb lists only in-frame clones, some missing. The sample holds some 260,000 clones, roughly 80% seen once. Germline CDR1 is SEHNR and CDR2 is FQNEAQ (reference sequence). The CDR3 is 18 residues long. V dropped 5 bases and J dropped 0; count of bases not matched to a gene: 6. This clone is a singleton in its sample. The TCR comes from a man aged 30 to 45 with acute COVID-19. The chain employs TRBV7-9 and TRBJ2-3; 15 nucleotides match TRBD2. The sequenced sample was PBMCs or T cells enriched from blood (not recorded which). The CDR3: CASSAGLAGGRSTDTQYF. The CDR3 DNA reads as TGTGCCAGCAGCGCGGGACTAGCGGGAGGCCGTAGCACAGATACGCAGTATTTT.